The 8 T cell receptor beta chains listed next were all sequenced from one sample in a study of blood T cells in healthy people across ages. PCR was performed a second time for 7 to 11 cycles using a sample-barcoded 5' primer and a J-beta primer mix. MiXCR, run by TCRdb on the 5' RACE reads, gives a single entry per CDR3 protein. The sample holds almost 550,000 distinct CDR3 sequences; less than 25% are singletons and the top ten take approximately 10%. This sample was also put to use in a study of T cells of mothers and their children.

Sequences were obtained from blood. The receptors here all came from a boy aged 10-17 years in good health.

The CDR3 bases are TGCAGTGCTAGTCTCTATGACGAGCGGACCCAGTACTTC. This encodes CSASLYDERTQYF. J is TRBJ2-5 and V is TRBV20-1; unclear D gene. The CDR3 extends over 13 amino acids. Trimming cost V 3 bases and J 7 bases, with 15 bases left between them. The germline gives CDR1 DFQATT, CDR2 SNEGSKA (reference sequence).

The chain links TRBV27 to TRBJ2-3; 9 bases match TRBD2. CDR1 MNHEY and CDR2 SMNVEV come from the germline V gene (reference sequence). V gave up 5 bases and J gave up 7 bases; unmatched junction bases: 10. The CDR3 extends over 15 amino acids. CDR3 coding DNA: TGTGCCAGCAGTCCCACTAGCGGGCGACTGAATACGCAGTATTTT. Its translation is CASSPTSGRLNTQYF.

The CDR3 loop reads CASSLAPGGGSYGYTF. CDR3 coding DNA: TGTGCCAGCAGCTTAGCTCCAGGGGGCGGGTCGTATGGCTACACCTTC. The chain has TRBV13 and TRBJ1-2; 8 nucleotides line up with TRBD1. Germline V gene sequence: CDR1 PRHDT, CDR2 FYEKMQ (reference sequence). This CDR3 comprises 16 residues. Trimming at V came to 1 base and at J to 5 bases, leaving 9 bases not matched to a gene.

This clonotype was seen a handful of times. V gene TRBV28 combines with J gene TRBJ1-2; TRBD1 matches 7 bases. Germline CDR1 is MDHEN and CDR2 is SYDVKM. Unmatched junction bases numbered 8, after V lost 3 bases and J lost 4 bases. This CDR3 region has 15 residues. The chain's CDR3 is CASSFIGGDGYGYTF. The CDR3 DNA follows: TGTGCCAGCAGTTTTATAGGGGGCGACGGCTATGGCTACACCTTC.

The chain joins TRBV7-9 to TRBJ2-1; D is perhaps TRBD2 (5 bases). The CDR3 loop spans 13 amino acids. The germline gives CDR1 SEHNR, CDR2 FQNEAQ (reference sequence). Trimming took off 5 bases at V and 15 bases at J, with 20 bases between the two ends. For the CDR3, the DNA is TGTGCCAGCAGCGAGGGCAACTTTCTTGGGCGGTTCTTC. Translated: CASSEGNFLGRFF.

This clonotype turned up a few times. This CDR3 is CASSLSGGALEQYF. The CDR3 DNA reads as TGCGCCAGCAGCTTAAGCGGGGGGGCCCTCGAGCAGTACTTC. The J gene is TRBJ2-5, the V gene TRBV5-1; 10 nucleotides match TRBD2. The tail of the sequence fits TRBJ2-7 better, so the J call may be wrong. The CDR3 has 14 amino acids. Germline V lookup: CDR1 SGHRS, CDR2 YFSETQ.

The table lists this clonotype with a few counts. The CDR3 region is CASSQFDRGLETQYF. The CDR3 DNA reads TGTGCCAGCAGCCAATTTGACAGGGGGCTCGAGACCCAGTACTTC. This rearrangement joins TRBV3-1 to TRBJ2-5; 10 bases are a match to TRBD1. Germline CDR1 is LGHDT and CDR2 is YNNKEL (reference sequence). Trimming cost V 2 bases and J 5 bases; bases outside gene matches: 5. This CDR3 comprises 15 residues.

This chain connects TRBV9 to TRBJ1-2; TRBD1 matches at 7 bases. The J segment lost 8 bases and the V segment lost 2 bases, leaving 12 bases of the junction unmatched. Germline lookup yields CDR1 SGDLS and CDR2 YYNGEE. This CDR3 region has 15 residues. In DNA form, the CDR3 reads TGTGCCAGCAGCGTCACAGGGGAGGTCCTCCGGGGCTACACCTTC. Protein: CASSVTGEVLRGYTF.